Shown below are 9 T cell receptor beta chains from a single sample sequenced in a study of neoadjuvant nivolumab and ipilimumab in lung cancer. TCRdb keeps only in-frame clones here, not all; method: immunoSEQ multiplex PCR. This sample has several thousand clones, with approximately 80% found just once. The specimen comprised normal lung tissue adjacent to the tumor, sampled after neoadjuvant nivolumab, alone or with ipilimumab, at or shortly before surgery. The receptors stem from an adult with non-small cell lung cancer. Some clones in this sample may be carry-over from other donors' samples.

The CDR3 region is CASSRRSLRRNTEAFF. CDR3 DNA sequence: TGTGCCAGCAGCCGCAGGAGCTTAAGGCGGAACACTGAAGCTTTCTTT. This sequence joins TRBV5-6 and TRBJ1-1; D unclear. CDR1 is SGHDT, CDR2 YYEEEE, per germline. This CDR3 contains 16 residues. The V and J ends lost 4 bases and 1 base respectively, with 17 bases between them.

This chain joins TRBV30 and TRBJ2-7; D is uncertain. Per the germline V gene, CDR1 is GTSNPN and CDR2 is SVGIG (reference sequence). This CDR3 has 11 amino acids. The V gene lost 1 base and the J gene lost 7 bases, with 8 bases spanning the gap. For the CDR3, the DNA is TGTGCCTGGAGTGCTAGTCGGGAGCAGTACTTC. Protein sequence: CAWSASREQYF.

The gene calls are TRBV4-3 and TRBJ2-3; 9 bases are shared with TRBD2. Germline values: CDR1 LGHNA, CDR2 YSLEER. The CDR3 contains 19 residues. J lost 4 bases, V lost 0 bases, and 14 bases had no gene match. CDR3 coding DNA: TGCGCCAGCAGCCAAGATCGAGGGTATGGGACTAGCCTCTCAGATACGCAGTATTTT. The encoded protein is CASSQDRGYGTSLSDTQYF.

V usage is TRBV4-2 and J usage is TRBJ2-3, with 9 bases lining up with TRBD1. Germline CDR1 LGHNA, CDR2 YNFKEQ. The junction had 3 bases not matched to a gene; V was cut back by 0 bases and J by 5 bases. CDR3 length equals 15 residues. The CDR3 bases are TGTGCCAGCAGCCAAGAACAGGGGGCGGGAGATACGCAGTATTTT. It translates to CASSQEQGAGDTQYF.

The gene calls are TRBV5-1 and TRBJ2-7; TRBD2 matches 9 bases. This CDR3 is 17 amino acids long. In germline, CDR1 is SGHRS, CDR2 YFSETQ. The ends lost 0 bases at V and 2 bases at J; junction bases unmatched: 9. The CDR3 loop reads CASSLVNSGGLPYEQYF. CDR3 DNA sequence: TGCGCCAGCAGCTTGGTTAATAGCGGGGGCCTTCCCTACGAGCAGTACTTC.

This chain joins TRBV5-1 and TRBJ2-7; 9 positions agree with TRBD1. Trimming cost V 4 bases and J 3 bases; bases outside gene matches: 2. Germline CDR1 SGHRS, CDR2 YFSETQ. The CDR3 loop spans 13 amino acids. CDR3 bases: TGCGCCAGCAGCCGGACAGGGGACTACGAGCAGTACTTC. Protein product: CASSRTGDYEQYF.

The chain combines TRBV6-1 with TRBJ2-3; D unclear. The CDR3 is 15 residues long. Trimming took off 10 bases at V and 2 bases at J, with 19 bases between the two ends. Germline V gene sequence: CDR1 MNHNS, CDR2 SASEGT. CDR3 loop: CATKISQRVTDTQYF. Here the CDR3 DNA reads TGTGCCACCAAAATCAGCCAAAGGGTCACAGATACGCAGTATTTT.

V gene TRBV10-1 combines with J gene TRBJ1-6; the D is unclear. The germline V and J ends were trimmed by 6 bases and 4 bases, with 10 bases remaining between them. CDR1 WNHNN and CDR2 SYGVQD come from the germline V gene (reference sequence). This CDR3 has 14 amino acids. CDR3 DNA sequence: TGCGCCAGCAGACCAAAGCGTTATAATTCACCCCTCCACTTT. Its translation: CASRPKRYNSPLHF.

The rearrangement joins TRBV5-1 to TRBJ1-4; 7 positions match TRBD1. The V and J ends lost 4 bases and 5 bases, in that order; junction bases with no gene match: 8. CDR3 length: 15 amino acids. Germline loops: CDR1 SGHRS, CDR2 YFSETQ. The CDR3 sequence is CASSLYRGGNEKLFF. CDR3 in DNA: TGCGCCAGCAGCCTATACAGGGGAGGCAATGAAAAACTGTTTTTT.